This is a list of T cell receptor beta chains from one sample in a study of tumor-infiltrating lymphocytes in localized non-small cell lung cancer. Profiling relied on immunoSEQ multiplex PCR, and the TCRdb table lists in-frame clones only, not all of them. The table includes about 15,000 clones, 69% detected once. Source material: lung tumor tissue. These receptors came from a human donor with non-small cell lung cancer. Each CDR3 is given with its conserved first and last residue.

CDR3,J,V
CASSAPGGSGEYNEQFF,TRBJ2-1,TRBV9
CASSPLHPWYNEQFF,TRBJ2-1,TRBV27
CSVDAAGASYNEQFF,TRBJ2-1,TRBV29-1
CSGGGDTGELFF,TRBJ2-2,TRBV29-1
CASSQELGYEQYF,TRBJ2-7,TRBV4-3
CASSVARAGGKGYNEQFF,TRBJ2-1,TRBV9
CASSLDRLRSGNTIYF,TRBJ1-3,TRBV5-6
CASSQGKTGNTIYF,TRBJ1-3,TRBV7-6
CASSLDFLRGAPSWETQYF,TRBJ2-5,TRBV11-2
CSVAVGMGDYGYTF,TRBJ1-2,TRBV29-1
CASSLDPVRGNIQYF,TRBJ2-4,TRBV11-2
CASSSPAGGRANEQFF,TRBJ2-1,TRBV5-6
CASSPGGDQETQYF,TRBJ2-5,TRBV5-1
CASSQTGLETQYF,TRBJ2-5,TRBV10-2
CARVRGRYEQYF,TRBJ2-7,TRBV11-1
CASSYGDGTITDTQYF,TRBJ2-3,TRBV6-5
CASSLTAGGAGTDTQYF,TRBJ2-3,TRBV4-1
CASSVAPSGGAQETQYF,TRBJ2-5,TRBV9
CASSSRFRGSRDEQFF,TRBJ2-1,TRBV6-5
CASWGTGDTQYF,TRBJ2-3,TRBV6-5
CASKDLGLAGYEQYF,TRBJ2-7,TRBV27
CASSPGLSDEQFF,TRBJ2-1,TRBV18
CASSYVKYTSGELFF,TRBJ2-2,TRBV6-5
CASSKGQGVRHNEQFF,TRBJ2-1,TRBV11-3
CAWRSQGISGANVLTF,TRBJ2-6,TRBV30
CASSIVGGDPYNEQFF,TRBJ2-1,TRBV19
CASSFGGGEGSGNTIYF,TRBJ1-3,TRBV5-1
CAWSLGGQGAPTNEKLFF,TRBJ1-4,TRBV30
CASSLNGFLATVSYEQYF,TRBJ2-7,TRBV5-1
CASSDRGTGPSLAYEQYF,TRBJ2-7,TRBV25-1
CASSPQRTLYSNQPQHF,TRBJ1-5,TRBV19
CSALGLAPQYF,TRBJ2-7,TRBV20-1
CASSLDRGRYEQYF,TRBJ2-7,TRBV11-1
CASSRYVGTEGGYTF,TRBJ1-2,TRBV7-9
CASSGPSQARDGYTF,TRBJ1-2,TRBV10-2
CASSRDTGGENTEAFF,TRBJ1-1,TRBV11-3
CASSPQNDRGQAFF,TRBJ1-1,TRBV18
CASSRDRVTEAFF,TRBJ1-1,TRBV10-2
CASGTSGYTGELFF,TRBJ2-2,TRBV19
CASSSTSVVIEQYF,TRBJ2-7,TRBV5-1
CASSQEGGLPRETQYF,TRBJ2-5,TRBV4-2
CASSYRQGGNQPQHF,TRBJ1-5,TRBV6-6
CASSSTHITGTFPYEQYF,TRBJ2-7,TRBV7-8
CASSLEVRGNSPLHF,TRBJ1-6,TRBV5-4
CASSLRGGDYRNEQFF,TRBJ2-1,TRBV7-6
CSVEGDRTNYEQYF,TRBJ2-7,TRBV29-1